This entry describes one T cell receptor beta chain. These data come from a study of blood T cell repertoires in COVID-19. TCRdb keeps only in-frame clones here, not all; method: immunoSEQ multiplex PCR. The table records 260,000 or so clones, around 84% of them present only once. This sequence was found in a man aged 18 to 30 who had recovered from COVID-19. Sequencing was performed on PBMCs or T cells enriched from blood (not recorded which).

The CDR3 loop reads CATSRERGVQPRGDTQYF. In nucleotides, the CDR3 is TGTGCCACCAGCAGAGAGCGGGGGGTACAACCCCGGGGAGATACGCAGTATTTT. V gene TRBV15 combines with J gene TRBJ2-3, with 8 positions matching TRBD2. Per germline, CDR1 LNHNV and CDR2 YYDKDF (reference sequence). The V segment lost 0 bases and the J segment 5 bases; nucleotides outside the gene matches: 13. CDR3 size: 18 residues.